This T cell receptor (beta chain) emerged from a study of human T cells and chemical hapten exposure. Time point denoted: patch test 3, about 24 weeks after DPC sensitization. The treatment denotes: therapeutic diphenylcyclopropenone sensitization with weekly scalp DPC. The sample holds many counts of this clonotype. In TCRdb, the RACE reads were re-called with MiXCR into one record per CDR3 protein. This sample yields tens of thousands of distinct CDR3 sequences, of which 11% are seen a single time; more than 1.2% belongs to the top ten. CDR1 is SGHNT and CDR2 is YYREEE in the germline V gene (reference sequence). V lost 4 bases and J lost 6; bases outside the gene matches: 9. The CDR3 is 14 residues long.

The sequencing here drew on whole blood, taken in connection with sensitization to the hapten diphenylcyclopropenone (DPC). This chain connects TRBV5-4 to TRBJ2-7, with TRBD2 matching over 8 bases. The receptor's source is a woman between 50 and 59 years old with alopecia areata. Some clones in this sample may be carry-over from other donors' samples. The CDR3 reads CASSPGTSRSEQYF. In nucleotides, the CDR3 is TGTGCCAGCAGCCCCGGGACTAGTAGGAGCGAGCAGTACTTC.